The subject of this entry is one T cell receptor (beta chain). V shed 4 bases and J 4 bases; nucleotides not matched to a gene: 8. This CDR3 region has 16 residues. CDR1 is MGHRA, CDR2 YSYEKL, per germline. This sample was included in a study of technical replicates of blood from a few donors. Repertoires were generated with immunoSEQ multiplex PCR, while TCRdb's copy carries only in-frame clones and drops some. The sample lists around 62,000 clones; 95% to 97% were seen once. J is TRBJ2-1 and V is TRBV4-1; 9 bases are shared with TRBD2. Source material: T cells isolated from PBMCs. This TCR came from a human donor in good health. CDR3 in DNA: TGCGCCAGCAGCCTCTTGACTAGCGGAGGGTACAATGAGCAGTTCTTC. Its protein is CASSLLTSGGYNEQFF.